These 17 T cell receptor beta chains originate from one sample sequenced in a study of T cell repertoires in cytomegalovirus infection. TCRdb re-derived calls from the reads in MiXCR, one entry per CDR3 protein. There are 250,000 to 400,000 distinct CDR3 sequences in the sample; around 25% occur only once, and about an eighth lies in the top ten. Their cognate antigens are unknown. Sample: cultured PBMCs, taken from culture after CMV antigen stimulation. These receptors were collected from a human donor in good health (CMV status not recorded). Some clones in this sample may be carry-over from other donors' samples.

This chain joins TRBV7-9 and TRBJ1-1, with 9 bases lining up with TRBD1. Germline CDR1 is SEHNR and CDR2 is FQNEAQ (reference sequence). V lost 5 bases to trimming and J lost 11 bases; unmatched junction nucleotides: 9. This CDR3 comprises 13 residues. In DNA, the CDR3 is TGTGCCAGCAGCCCTTCATCGGACAGGGGTGCTTTCTTT. The encoded protein is CASSPSSDRGAFF.

This rearrangement joins TRBV2 to TRBJ2-5; 12 positions agree with TRBD2. Germline values: CDR1 SNHLY, CDR2 FYNNEI. The CDR3 has 13 amino acids. With 8 bases clipped from V and 4 bases from J, the junction kept 2 bases outside the gene matches. CDR3 residues: CASLGLAGETQYF. In nucleotides, the CDR3 is TGTGCCAGCCTGGGACTAGCGGGAGAGACCCAGTACTTC.

This rearrangement joins TRBV6-1 to TRBJ2-1; D is perhaps TRBD2 (5 bases). This CDR3 contains 13 residues. Germline V gene data show CDR1 as MNHNS and CDR2 as SASEGT. The V end lost 3 bases, the J end lost 9 bases, and 12 bases lay between the germline ends. CDR3 sequence reads: CASSDRRGPEQFF. CDR3 nucleotide sequence: TGTGCCAGCAGTGACCGACGGGGTCCTGAGCAGTTCTTC.

The chain has TRBV19 and TRBJ1-2; unclear D gene. CDR1 and CDR2 (germline): LNHDA, SQIVND (reference sequence). This CDR3 has 12 amino acids. V lost 3 bases to trimming and J lost 4 bases, with 6 bases between them. The CDR3, as DNA: TGTGCCAGTAGTATTGCAGGCTATGGCTACACCTTC. Protein product: CASSIAGYGYTF.

This clonotype came up a few times. J is TRBJ2-4 and V is TRBV19, with TRBD2 matching 10 bases. CDR1 is LNHDA and CDR2 is SQIVND in the germline V gene (reference sequence). The CDR3 extends over 16 amino acids. Germline trimming cut 8 bases from V and 3 bases from J; bases unmatched to any gene: 10. CDR3 nucleotides: TGTGCCAGTGGACTAGCGGACAGACGTGGCAAAAACATTCAGTACTTC. Its protein product is CASGLADRRGKNIQYF.

This clonotype was counted only a few times. The chain combines TRBV7-9 with TRBJ1-1, with TRBD1 matching 8 bases. From germline, CDR1 is SEHNR and CDR2 FQNEAQ (reference sequence). The J segment lost 1 base and the V segment lost 1 base, leaving 14 bases of the junction unmatched. The CDR3 is made up of 19 amino acids. CDR3 coding DNA: TGTGCCAGCAGCTTAGACATCACTTCGACAGGGGAGTGGAACACTGAAGCTTTCTTT. It translates to CASSLDITSTGEWNTEAFF.

This clonotype was seen at least ten times. V gene TRBV7-2 combines with J gene TRBJ2-7, with 8 bases aligning to TRBD2. CDR1 is SGHTA, CDR2 FQGNSA, per germline. This CDR3 spans 15 amino acids. J gave up 6 bases and V 5 bases, and 12 bases lay outside the gene matches. The CDR3 protein is CASSGRAGVSREQYF. DNA for the CDR3: TGTGCCAGCAGCGGTCGAGCGGGAGTCTCCCGCGAGCAGTACTTC.

This clonotype was counted ten times or more. J is TRBJ2-1 and V is TRBV11-2; 9 bases line up with TRBD2. Germline trimming cut 6 bases from V and 4 bases from J; bases unmatched to any gene: 7. Germline V gene data show CDR1 as SGHAT and CDR2 as FQNNGV. The CDR3 runs 15 residues. The CDR3 DNA follows: TGTGCCAGCAGTCCTCTAGCGGGATATTACAATGAGCAGTTCTTC. It codes for CASSPLAGYYNEQFF.

The chain joins TRBV2 to TRBJ2-1; TRBD2 agrees at 10 bases. The V gene end was trimmed by 5 bases and the J gene end by 10 bases; junction bases not matched to a gene: 8. The germline V gene encodes CDR1 SNHLY and CDR2 FYNNEI. The CDR3 loop spans 14 amino acids. CDR3 nucleotides: TGTGCCAGCAGTACACTAGCGGGGAATAGCGAGCAGTTCTTC. This encodes CASSTLAGNSEQFF.

This chain uses TRBV12-3 or TRBV12-4 with TRBJ2-6; D gene ambiguous. The CDR3 has 16 residues. Trimming pared 5 bases from V and 1 base from J, leaving 12 bases between. CDR3 loop: CASSPFDRSGANVLTF. DNA of the CDR3: TGTGCCAGCAGTCCGTTCGACCGATCTGGGGCCAACGTCCTGACTTTC.

This clonotype was seen many times. This chain links TRBV5-1 with TRBJ2-3, with D maybe TRBD2 (7 bases). The germline V gene has CDR1 SGHRS and CDR2 YFSETQ. V lost 4 bases and J 6 bases, leaving 15 bases between the germline ends. The CDR3 extends over 14 amino acids. The CDR3 spells CASSGGGLPDTQYF. The CDR3, as DNA: TGCGCCAGCAGCGGGGGGGGCCTTCCGGATACGCAGTATTTT.

This clonotype came up many times. V usage is TRBV7-2 and J usage is TRBJ2-3, with D possibly matching TRBD1 (7 bases). CDR1 is SGHTA and CDR2 is FQGNSA in the germline V gene. V shed 10 bases and J shed 0 bases, with 11 bases lying between them. The CDR3 is 13 amino acids. The CDR3 here is CATGGFSTDTQYF. CDR3 DNA sequence: TGTGCCACAGGGGGGTTTAGCACAGATACGCAGTATTTT.

This clonotype was detected only a few times. V and J are TRBV6-5 and TRBJ1-1, with unresolved D. V lost 2 bases and J 6 bases, leaving 13 bases between the germline ends. The CDR3 is 14 residues long. Germline-derived CDR1 and CDR2 are MNHEY and SVGAGI. The CDR3 loop is CASSYALSGAEAFF. CDR3 DNA: TGTGCCAGCAGTTACGCCTTGAGTGGGGCTGAAGCTTTCTTT.

In this sample, this clonotype turned up many times. V and J are TRBV7-2 and TRBJ2-2, with TRBD2 matching 13 bases. Losses at the gene ends were 3 bases for V and 5 bases for J; bases not matched to a gene: 15. CDR1 and CDR2 (germline): SGHTA, FQGNSA. This CDR3 spans 20 amino acids. CDR3 nucleotide sequence: TGTGCCAGCAGCTTCGTTGGTCTGACTAGCGGGAGGTATTTTACCGGGGAGCTGTTTTTT. This encodes CASSFVGLTSGRYFTGELFF.

The rearrangement links TRBV20-1 to TRBJ1-5; the D is unclear. The CDR3 is made up of 12 amino acids. Germline V gene data show CDR1 as DFQATT and CDR2 as SNEGSKA (reference sequence). V gave up 2 bases and J gave up 3 bases, with 5 bases separating them. Here the CDR3 DNA reads TGCAGTGCTAGATTTACCAATCAGCCCCAGCATTTT. This codes for CSARFTNQPQHF.

This clonotype appeared a few times. The chain has TRBV2 and TRBJ1-4; 10 bases line up with TRBD1. CDR1 SNHLY and CDR2 FYNNEI come from the germline V gene. With 1 base clipped from V and 15 bases from J, the junction kept 5 bases outside the gene matches. The CDR3 spans 13 residues. The CDR3 region has the DNA TGTGCCAGCAGTGAAGAGGCTGGGACAGGGGTGTTTTTT. Its translation is CASSEEAGTGVFF.

There are many counts of this clonotype. The V call is TRBV7-6, the J call TRBJ2-6, with TRBD2 identical over 9 bases. CDR1 is SGHVS, CDR2 FNYEAQ, per germline. This CDR3 contains 21 residues. The V gene end was trimmed by 2 bases and the J gene end by 0 bases; junction bases not matched to a gene: 14. In DNA form, the CDR3 reads TGTGCCAGCAGCTTACCGACTTTCTCAGCGGGAGGTCCCTCTGGGGCCAACGTCCTGACTTTC. Protein: CASSLPTFSAGGPSGANVLTF. The whole variable domain, remainder taken from reference TRBV7-6 and TRBJ2-6, is GAGVSQSPRYKVTKRGQDVALRCDPISGHVSLYWYRQALGQGPEFLTYFNYEAQQDKSGLPNDRFSAERPEGSISTLTIQRTEQRDSAMYRCASSLPTFSAGGPSGANVLTFGAGSRLTVL.